Listed below are T cell receptor beta chains from one sample, sequenced in a study of post-analysis software for immune sequencing data. MiXCR, run by TCRdb on the PCR reads, gives a single entry per CDR3 protein. The sample yields about 680,000 distinct CDR3 sequences, roughly three fifths seen once. Input material: blood. These receptors came from a girl aged 2 to 10 with multiple sclerosis. The CDR3 runs from the conserved cysteine through the conserved F or W. The size of a clone is reported for some rows only, either as once, few or many, or as a class for expanded clones.

cdr3_aa,cdr3_length,v_call,clone_size
CASSLSHATDTQYF,14,TRBV12-3/TRBV12-4,once
CASSRRGTGELFF,13,TRBV5-6,once
CASSYGGSEQYF,12,TRBV6-6,.
CSTHAGVSNQPQHF,14,TRBV20-1,.
CASRSDRVATEAFF,14,TRBV5-5,.
CASSELSVPRATQYF,15,TRBV10-1,few
CASSELGGGSLYNEQFF,17,TRBV6-1,.
CASSLGQGWRGAQYF,15,TRBV5-6,.
CASSWWGGNEQFF,13,TRBV5-6,.
CATSDRRDSLNTGELFF,17,TRBV24-1,.
CASSQDYGQQPYYGYTF,17,TRBV4-2,.
CASSTKGGSDEQFF,14,TRBV7-9,.
CSARGGESGGFGQFF,15,TRBV20-1,.
CASSQDLAGGPVSYNEQFF,19,TRBV4-3,.
CASSPHQGLMQDEQFF,16,TRBV28,.
CASSWPISPPGQYF,14,TRBV6-2/TRBV6-3,.
CASSGPGALSTDTQYF,16,TRBV9,.
CSVRSQDSPYEQYF,14,TRBV29-1,.
CASSRLKGGEGEKLFF,16,TRBV6-6,.
CASGAGGTYEQYF,13,TRBV7-9,few
CASSPGQALDGYTF,14,TRBV11-2,.
CASQGSGEQYF,11,TRBV12-3/TRBV12-4,few
CASKETGGGSTDTQYF,16,TRBV7-8,.
CASIPTSGSSYNEQFF,16,TRBV6-1,few
CASSELGQGAAAFF,14,TRBV6-1,.
CASSPVWARDLYQPQHF,17,TRBV6-2/TRBV6-3,.
CATSRDVGTLQKGYTF,16,TRBV15,.
CASSDFGLAEYQETQYF,17,TRBV5-5,.
CASSQEDGGGHNEQFF,16,TRBV4-1,.
CSVRTGIGYEQYF,13,TRBV29-1,few
CASSLDSSQPQHF,13,TRBV5-1,.
CAISRGLAGSTDTQYF,16,TRBV10-3,few
CASSDGTTYNEQFF,14,TRBV7-9,once
CASSPRGGARQPQHF,15,TRBV2,.
CASSQARLANTDTQYF,16,TRBV4-2,.
CSARFPTGSLGETQYF,16,TRBV20-1,.
CASDFGGAQYGYTF,14,TRBV12-3/TRBV12-4,.